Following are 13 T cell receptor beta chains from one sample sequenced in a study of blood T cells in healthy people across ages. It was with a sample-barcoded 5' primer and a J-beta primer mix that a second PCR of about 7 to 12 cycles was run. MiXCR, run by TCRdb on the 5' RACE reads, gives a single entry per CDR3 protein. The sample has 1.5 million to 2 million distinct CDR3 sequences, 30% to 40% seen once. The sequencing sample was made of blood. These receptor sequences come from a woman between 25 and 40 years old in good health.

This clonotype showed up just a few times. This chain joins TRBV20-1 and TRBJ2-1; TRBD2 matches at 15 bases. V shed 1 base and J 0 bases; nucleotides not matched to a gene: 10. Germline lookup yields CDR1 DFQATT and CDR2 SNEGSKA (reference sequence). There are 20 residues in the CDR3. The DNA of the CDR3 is TGCAGTGCTAGAGTCAGTTGGGGACTAGCGGGGGGACCCTCCTACAATGAGCAGTTCTTC. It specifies CSARVSWGLAGGPSYNEQFF.

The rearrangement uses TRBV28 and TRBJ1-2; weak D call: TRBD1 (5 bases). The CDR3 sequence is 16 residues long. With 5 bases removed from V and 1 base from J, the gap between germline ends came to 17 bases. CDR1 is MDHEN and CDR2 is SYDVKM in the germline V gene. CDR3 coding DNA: TGTGCCAGCAGTCCCTCCTCAGGACACTTTAACTATGGCTACACCTTC. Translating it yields CASSPSSGHFNYGYTF.

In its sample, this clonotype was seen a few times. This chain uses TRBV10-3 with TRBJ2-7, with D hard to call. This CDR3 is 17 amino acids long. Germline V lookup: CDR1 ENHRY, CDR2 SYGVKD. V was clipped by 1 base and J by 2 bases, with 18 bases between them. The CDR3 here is CAISEFPPLRDTYEQYF. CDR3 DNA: TGTGCCATCAGTGAGTTTCCCCCCCTTAGGGATACCTACGAGCAGTACTTC.

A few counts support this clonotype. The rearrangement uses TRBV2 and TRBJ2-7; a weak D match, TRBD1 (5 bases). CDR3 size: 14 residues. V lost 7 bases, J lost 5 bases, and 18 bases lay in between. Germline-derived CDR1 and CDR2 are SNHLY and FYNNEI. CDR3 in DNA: TGTGCCAGCAAAGGTGGCAGGGCGTCGGACGAGCAGTACTTC. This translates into CASKGGRASDEQYF.

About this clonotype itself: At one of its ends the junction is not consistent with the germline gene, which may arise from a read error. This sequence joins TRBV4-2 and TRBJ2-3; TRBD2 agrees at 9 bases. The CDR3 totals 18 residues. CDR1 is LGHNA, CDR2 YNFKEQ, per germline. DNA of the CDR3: TGTGCCAGCAACCAAGAGATGCCTAGCGGGACGGGCACAGATACGCAGTATTTT. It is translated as CASNQEMPSGTGTDTQYF.

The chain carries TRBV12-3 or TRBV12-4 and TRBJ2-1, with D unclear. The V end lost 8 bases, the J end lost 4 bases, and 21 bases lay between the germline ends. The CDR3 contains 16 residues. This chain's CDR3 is CASVPVRVPQYNEQFF. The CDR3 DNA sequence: TGTGCCAGCGTCCCGGTTCGGGTACCCCAATACAATGAGCAGTTCTTC.

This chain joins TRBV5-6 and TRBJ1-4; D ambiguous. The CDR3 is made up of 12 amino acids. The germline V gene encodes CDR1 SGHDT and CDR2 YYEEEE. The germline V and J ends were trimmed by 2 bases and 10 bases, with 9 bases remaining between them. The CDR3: CASSLKVGKLFF. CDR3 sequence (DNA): TGTGCCAGCAGCTTAAAGGTTGGAAAACTGTTTTTT.

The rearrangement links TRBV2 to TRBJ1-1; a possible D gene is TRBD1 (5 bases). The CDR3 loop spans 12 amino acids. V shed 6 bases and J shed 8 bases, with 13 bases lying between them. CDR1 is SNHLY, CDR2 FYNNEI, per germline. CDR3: CASSVWGREAFF. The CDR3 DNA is TGTGCCAGCAGCGTTTGGGGCAGGGAAGCTTTCTTT.

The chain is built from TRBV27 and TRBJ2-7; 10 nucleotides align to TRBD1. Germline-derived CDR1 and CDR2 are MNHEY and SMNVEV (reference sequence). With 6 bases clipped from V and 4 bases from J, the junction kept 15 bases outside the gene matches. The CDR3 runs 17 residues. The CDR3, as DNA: TGTGCCAGCAGACGCCAATTGCTCGGGACAGGGGCTTACGAGCAGTACTTC. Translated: CASRRQLLGTGAYEQYF.

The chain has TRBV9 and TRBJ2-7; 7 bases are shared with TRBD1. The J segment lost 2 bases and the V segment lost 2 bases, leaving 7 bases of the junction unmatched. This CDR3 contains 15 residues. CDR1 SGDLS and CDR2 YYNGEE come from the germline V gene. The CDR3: CASSVTPTGTYEQYF. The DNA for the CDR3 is TGTGCCAGCAGCGTGACTCCGACAGGGACCTACGAGCAGTACTTC. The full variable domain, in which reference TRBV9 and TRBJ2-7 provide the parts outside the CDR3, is DSGVTQTPKHLITATGQRVTLRCSPRSGDLSVYWYQQSLDQGLQFLIQYYNGEERAKGNILERFSAQQFPDLHSELNLSSLELGDSALYFCASSVTPTGTYEQYFGPGTRLTVT.

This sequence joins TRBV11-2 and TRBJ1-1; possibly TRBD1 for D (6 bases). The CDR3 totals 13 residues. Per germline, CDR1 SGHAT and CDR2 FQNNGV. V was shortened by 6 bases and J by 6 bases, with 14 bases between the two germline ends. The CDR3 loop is CASSRLGAAEAFF. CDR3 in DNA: TGTGCCAGCAGTCGACTGGGGGCAGCTGAAGCTTTCTTT.

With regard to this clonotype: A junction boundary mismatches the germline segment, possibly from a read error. CDR3 DNA sequence: TGTGCCACCGGCAGAGAGAGCGCCAGCTCCTACGAGCAGTACTTC. Its translation: CATGRESASSYEQYF. V usage is TRBV15 and J usage is TRBJ2-7, with D unclear. From germline, CDR1 is LNHNV and CDR2 YYDKDF (reference sequence). The CDR3 spans 15 residues.

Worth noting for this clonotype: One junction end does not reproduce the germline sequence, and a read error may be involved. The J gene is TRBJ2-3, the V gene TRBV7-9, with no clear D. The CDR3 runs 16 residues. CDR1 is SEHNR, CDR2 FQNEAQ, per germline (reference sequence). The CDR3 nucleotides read TGTGCCAGCAACTTAGCTAAACCCCGCACAGCAGATACGCAGTATTTT. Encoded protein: CASNLAKPRTADTQYF.